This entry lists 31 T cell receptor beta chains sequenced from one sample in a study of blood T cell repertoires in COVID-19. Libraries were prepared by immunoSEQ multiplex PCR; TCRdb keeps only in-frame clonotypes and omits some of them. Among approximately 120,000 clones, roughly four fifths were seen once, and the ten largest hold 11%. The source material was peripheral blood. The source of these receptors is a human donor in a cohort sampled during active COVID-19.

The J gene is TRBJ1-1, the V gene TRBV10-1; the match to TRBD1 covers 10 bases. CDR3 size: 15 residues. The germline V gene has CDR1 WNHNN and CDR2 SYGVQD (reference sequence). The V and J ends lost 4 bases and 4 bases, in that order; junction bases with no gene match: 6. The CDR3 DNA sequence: TGCGCCAGCAGTGGGGGACAGGGGCTGATCACTGAAGCTTTCTTT. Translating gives CASSGGQGLITEAFF.

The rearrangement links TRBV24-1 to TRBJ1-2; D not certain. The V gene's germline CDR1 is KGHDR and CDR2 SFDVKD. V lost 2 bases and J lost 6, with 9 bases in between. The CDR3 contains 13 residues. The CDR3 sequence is CATSDSSSDGYTF. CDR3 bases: TGTGCCACCAGTGATTCGAGTTCGGATGGCTACACCTTC.

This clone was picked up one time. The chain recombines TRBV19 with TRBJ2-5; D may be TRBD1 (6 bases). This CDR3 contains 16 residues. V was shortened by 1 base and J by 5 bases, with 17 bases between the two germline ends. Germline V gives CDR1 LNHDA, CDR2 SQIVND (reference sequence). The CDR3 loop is CASSIGPWGQGETQYF. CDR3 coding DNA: TGTGCCAGTAGTATAGGACCCTGGGGCCAGGGGGAGACCCAGTACTTC. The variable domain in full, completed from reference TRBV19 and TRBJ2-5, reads DGGITQSPKYLFRKEGQNVTLSCEQNLNHDAMYWYRQDPGQGLRLIYYSQIVNDFQKGDIAEGYSVSREKKESFPLTVTSAQKNPTAFYLCASSIGPWGQGETQYFGPGTRLLVL.

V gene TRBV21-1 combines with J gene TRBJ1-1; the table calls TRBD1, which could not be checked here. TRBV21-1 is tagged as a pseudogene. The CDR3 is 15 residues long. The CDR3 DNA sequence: TGTGCCAGCAGCGATGGGACAAAATGGAACACTGAAGCTTTCTTT. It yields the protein CASSDGTKWNTEAFF.

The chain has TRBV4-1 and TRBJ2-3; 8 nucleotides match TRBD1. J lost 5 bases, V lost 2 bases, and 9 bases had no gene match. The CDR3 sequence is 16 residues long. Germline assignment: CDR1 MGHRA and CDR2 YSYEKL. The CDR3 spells CASSQPWTGRKDTQYF. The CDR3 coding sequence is TGCGCCAGCAGCCAACCCTGGACAGGGCGAAAAGATACGCAGTATTTT.

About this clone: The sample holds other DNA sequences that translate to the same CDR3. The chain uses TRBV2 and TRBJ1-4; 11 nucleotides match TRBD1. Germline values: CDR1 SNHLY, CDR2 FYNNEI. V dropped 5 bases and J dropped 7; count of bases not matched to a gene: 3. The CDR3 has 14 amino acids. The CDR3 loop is CASSLDRGREKLFF. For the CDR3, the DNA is TGTGCCAGCAGTCTGGACAGGGGGCGTGAAAAACTGTTTTTT.

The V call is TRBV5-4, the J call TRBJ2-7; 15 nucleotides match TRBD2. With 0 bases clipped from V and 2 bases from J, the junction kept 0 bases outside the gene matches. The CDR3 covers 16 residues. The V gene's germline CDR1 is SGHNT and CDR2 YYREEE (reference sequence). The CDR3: CASSLGTSGGAYEQYF. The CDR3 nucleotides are TGTGCCAGCAGCTTGGGGACTAGCGGGGGGGCCTACGAGCAGTACTTC.

CDR3: CASSQVSTGLYEQFF. The CDR3 DNA reads TGCGCCAGCAGCCAAGTCTCGACAGGGTTGTATGAGCAGTTCTTC. The V call is TRBV4-1, the J call TRBJ2-1, with 7 bases that match TRBD1. The germline CDR1 and CDR2 sequences are MGHRA and YSYEKL. The CDR3 contains 15 residues. V lost 1 base to trimming and J lost 8 bases; unmatched junction nucleotides: 8.

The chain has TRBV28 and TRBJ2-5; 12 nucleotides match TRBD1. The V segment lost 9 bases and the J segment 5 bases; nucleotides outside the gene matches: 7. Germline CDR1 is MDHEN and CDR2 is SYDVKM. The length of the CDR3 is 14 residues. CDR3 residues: CASLGQGARETQYF. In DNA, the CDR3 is TGTGCCAGTCTGGGACAGGGGGCGAGGGAGACCCAGTACTTC.

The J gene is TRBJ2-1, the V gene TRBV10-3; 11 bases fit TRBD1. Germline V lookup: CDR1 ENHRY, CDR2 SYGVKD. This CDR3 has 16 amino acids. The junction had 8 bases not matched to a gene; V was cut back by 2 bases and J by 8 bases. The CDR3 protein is CAISEGGWTGGDEQFF. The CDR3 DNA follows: TGTGCCATCAGTGAGGGGGGTTGGACAGGGGGCGATGAGCAGTTCTTC.

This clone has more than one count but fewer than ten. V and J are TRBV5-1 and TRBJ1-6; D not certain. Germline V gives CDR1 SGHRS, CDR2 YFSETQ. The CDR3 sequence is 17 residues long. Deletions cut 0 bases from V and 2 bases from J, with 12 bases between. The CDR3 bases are TGCGCCAGCAGCTTGGGTTCAGGCCAGCCCTATAATTCACCCCTCCACTTT. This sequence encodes CASSLGSGQPYNSPLHF.

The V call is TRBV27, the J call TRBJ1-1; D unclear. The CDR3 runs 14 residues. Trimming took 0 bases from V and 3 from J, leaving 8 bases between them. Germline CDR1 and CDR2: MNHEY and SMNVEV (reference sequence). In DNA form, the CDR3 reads TGTGCCAGCAGTTTATCTCCGTCAGACACTGAAGCTTTCTTT. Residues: CASSLSPSDTEAFF.

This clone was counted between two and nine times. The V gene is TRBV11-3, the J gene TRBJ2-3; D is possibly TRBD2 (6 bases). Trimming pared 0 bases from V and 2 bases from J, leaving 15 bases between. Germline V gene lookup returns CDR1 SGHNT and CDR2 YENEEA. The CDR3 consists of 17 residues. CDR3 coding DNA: TGTGCCAGCAGCTTAGATAGTAGCGGTGAAGACACAGATACGCAGTATTTT. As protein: CASSLDSSGEDTDTQYF.

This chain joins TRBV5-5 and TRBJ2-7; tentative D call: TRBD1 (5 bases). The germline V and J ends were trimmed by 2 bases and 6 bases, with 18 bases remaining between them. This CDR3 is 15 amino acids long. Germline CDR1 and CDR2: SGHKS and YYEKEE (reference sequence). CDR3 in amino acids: CASSFPGFQYPEQYF. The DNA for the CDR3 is TGTGCCAGCAGCTTCCCAGGGTTCCAATACCCCGAGCAGTACTTC.

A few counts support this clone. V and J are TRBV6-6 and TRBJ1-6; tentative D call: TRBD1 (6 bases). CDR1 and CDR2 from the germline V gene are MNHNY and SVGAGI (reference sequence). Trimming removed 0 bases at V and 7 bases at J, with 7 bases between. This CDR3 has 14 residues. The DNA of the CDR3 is TGTGCCAGCAGTTACTCGCAGGGGAATTCACCCCTCCACTTT. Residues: CASSYSQGNSPLHF.

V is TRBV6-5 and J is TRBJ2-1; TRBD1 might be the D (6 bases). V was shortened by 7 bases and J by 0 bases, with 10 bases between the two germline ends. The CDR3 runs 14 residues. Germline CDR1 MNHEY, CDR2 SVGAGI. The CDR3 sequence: CASIPGASYNEQFF. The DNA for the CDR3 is TGTGCCAGCATCCCAGGGGCCTCCTACAATGAGCAGTTCTTC.

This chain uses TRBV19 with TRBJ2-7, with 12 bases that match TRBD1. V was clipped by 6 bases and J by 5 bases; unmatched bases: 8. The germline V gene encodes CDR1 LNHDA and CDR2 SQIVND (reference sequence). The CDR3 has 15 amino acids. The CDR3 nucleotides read TGTGCCAGTAGCAACACCGGGACAGGGGGCCACGAGCAGTACTTC. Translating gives CASSNTGTGGHEQYF. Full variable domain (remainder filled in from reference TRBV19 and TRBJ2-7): DGGITQSPKYLFRKEGQNVTLSCEQNLNHDAMYWYRQDPGQGLRLIYYSQIVNDFQKGDIAEGYSVSREKKESFPLTVTSAQKNPTAFYLCASSNTGTGGHEQYFGPGTRLTVT.

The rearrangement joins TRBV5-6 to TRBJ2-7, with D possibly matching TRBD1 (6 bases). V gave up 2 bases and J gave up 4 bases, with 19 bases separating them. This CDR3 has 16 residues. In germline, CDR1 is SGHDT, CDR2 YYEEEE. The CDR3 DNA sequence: TGTGCCAGCAGCTTACAGGGAAGGGATTTTCTTTACGAGCAGTACTTC. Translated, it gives CASSLQGRDFLYEQYF.

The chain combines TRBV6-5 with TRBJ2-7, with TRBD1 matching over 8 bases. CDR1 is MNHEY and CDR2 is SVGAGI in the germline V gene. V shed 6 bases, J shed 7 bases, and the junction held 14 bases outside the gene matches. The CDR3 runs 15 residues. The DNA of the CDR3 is TGTGCCAGCAGCCTCGGACAGGGTAGGTCGAGGGAGCAGTACTTC. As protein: CASSLGQGRSREQYF.

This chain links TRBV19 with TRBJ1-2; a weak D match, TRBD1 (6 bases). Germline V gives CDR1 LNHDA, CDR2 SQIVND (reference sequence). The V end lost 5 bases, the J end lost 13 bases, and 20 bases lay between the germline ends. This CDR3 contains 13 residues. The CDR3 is CASSLGHLEESTF. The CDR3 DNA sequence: TGTGCCAGTAGTCTGGGACACCTCGAGGAGAGCACCTTC.

Here the CDR3 reads CASSVRQGYNQETQYF. The CDR3 DNA follows: TGTGCCAGCAGCGTAAGACAGGGCTATAACCAAGAGACCCAGTACTTC. The chain combines TRBV9 with TRBJ2-5; 7 bases align to TRBD1. CDR3 size: 16 residues. CDR1 is SGDLS and CDR2 is YYNGEE in the germline V gene. The V gene end was trimmed by 1 base and the J gene end by 0 bases; junction bases not matched to a gene: 6.

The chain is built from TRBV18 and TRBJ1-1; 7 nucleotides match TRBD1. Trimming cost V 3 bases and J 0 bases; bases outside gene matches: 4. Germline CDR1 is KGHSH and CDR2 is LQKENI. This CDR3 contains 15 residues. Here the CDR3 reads CASSPTGQMNTEAFF. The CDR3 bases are TGTGCCAGCTCACCGACGGGACAGATGAACACTGAAGCTTTCTTT.

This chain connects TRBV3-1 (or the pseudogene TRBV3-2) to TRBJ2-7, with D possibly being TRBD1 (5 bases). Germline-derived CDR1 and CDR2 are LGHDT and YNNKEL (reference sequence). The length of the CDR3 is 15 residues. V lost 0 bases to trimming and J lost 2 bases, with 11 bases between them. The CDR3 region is CASSQDVTGTYEQYF. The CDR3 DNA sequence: TGTGCCAGCAGCCAAGATGTCACAGGAACCTACGAGCAGTACTTC.

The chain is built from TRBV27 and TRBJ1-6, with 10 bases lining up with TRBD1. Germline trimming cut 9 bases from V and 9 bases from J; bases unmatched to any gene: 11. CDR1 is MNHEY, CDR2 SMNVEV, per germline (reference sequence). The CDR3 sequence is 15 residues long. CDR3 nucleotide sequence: TGTGCCAGTAGTACCGGGACAGGGGTTCGTTCACCCCTCCACTTT. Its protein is CASSTGTGVRSPLHF.

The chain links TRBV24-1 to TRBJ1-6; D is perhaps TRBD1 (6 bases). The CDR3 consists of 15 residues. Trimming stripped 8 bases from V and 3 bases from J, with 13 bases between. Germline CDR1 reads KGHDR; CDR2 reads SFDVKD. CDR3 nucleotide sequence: TGTGCCACCACCTTAGACAGGCGCTATAATTCACCCCTCCACTTT. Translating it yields CATTLDRRYNSPLHF.

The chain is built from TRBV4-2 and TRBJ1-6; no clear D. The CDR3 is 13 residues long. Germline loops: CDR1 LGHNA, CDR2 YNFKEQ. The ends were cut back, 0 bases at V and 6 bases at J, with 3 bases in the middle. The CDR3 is CASSQDSNSPLHF. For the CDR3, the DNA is TGTGCCAGCAGCCAAGATAGTAATTCACCCCTCCACTTT.

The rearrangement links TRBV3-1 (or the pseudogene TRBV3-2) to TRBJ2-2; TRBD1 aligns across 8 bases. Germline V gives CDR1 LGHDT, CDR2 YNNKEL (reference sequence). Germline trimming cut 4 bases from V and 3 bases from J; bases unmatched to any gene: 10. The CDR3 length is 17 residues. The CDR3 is CASSLSPGQGYTGELFF. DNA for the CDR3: TGTGCCAGCAGCCTTTCCCCCGGACAGGGTTACACCGGGGAGCTGTTTTTT.

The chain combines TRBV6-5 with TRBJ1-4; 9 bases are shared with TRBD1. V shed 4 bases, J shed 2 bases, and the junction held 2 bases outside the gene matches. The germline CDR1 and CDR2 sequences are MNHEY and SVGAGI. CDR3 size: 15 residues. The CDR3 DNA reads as TGTGCCAGCAGTTTCGACAGGGGGACTAATGAAAAACTGTTTTTT. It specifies CASSFDRGTNEKLFF.

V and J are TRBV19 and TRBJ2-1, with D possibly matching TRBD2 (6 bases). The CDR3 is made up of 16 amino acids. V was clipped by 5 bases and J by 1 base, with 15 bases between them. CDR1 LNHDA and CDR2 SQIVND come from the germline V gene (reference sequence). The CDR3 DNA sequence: TGTGCCAGTAGTCCTTCGGCGGGGAGGTCCTACAATGAGCAGTTCTTC. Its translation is CASSPSAGRSYNEQFF.

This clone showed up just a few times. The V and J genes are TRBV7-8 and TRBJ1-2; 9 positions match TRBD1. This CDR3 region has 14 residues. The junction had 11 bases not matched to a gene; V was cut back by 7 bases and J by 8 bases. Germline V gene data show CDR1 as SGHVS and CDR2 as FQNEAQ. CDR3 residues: CASNERRTGDGYTF. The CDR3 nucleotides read TGTGCCAGCAACGAACGCCGGACAGGGGACGGCTACACCTTC.

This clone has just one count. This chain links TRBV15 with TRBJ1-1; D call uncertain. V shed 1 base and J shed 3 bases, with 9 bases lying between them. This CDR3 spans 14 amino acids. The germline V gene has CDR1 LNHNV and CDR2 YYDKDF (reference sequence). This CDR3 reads CATSRGLQDTEAFF. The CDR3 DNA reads TGTGCCACCAGCAGAGGGCTTCAGGACACTGAAGCTTTCTTT.